This TCR beta chain was found in a study of ipilimumab plus nivolumab after autologous stem cell transplantation. Background on the study: A median of roughly eight nivolumab and 4 to 6 ipilimumab doses were given. Study outcomes and limitations: TCR repertoire, Treg phenotype and gut microbiota reportedly support more study of this approach.

The table came from immunoSEQ multiplex PCR; TCRdb's copy has only in-frame clones and leaves some out. This table has about 84,000 clones, 65% to 85% appearing once. A single count supports this clone. Antigen: not known. Ipilimumab, 1 mg/kg, started 14 to 28 days after autologous transplant. Through week 26, nivolumab 3 mg/kg IV was given weeks 1, 4, 7, 10, then biweekly. The clonotype was recovered from a male donor with diffuse large B-cell lymphoma. Sequenced here: PBMCs, sampled in a trial of ipilimumab plus nivolumab as post-transplant consolidation.

The CDR3 sequence: CASSQGQGSYEQYF. The CDR3 region has the DNA TGCGCCAGCAGTCAGGGACAGGGCTCCTACGAGCAGTACTTC. The J gene is TRBJ2-7, the V gene TRBV10-1; TRBD1 aligns across 9 bases. Germline V lookup: CDR1 WNHNN, CDR2 SYGVQD (reference sequence). V gave up 5 bases and J gave up 0 bases; unmatched junction bases: 2. This CDR3 region has 14 residues.